The 16 T cell receptor beta chains reported below all come from one sample, sequenced in a study of graft-versus-host responses after intestinal transplantation. Using immunoSEQ multiplex PCR, the repertoire was profiled, and TCRdb retains in-frame clones only, with some absent. Here the sample spans some 90,000 clones, 80% to 95% being singletons. The antigens these receptors bind are not known. Specimen: unstimulated CD8+ T cells sorted from spleen or lymph node cells, collected before transplant. These receptors came from a human donor who was the organ donor for an intestinal transplant.

This clone has a single count. The chain is built from TRBV7-3 and TRBJ2-1; maybe TRBD2 (7 bases). The CDR3 is 14 residues long. V lost 5 bases and J lost 7, with 15 bases in between. Germline V CDR1 and CDR2: SGHTA, FQGTGA. CDR3 DNA: TGTGCCAGCAGCCTCCCCGGGGGGCAGAATGAGCAGTTCTTC. Translated, it gives CASSLPGGQNEQFF.

The chain couples TRBV4-1 to TRBJ1-2; D might be TRBD1 (5 bases). Germline V gives CDR1 MGHRA, CDR2 YSYEKL. This CDR3 region has 15 residues. The ends were cut back, 4 bases at V and 8 bases at J, with 20 bases in the middle. The CDR3 here is CASSPTDTGLEGYTF. In DNA form, the CDR3 reads TGCGCCAGCAGCCCCACGGACACCGGGTTAGAGGGCTACACCTTC.

The V call is TRBV7-9, the J call TRBJ1-2; weak D call: TRBD1 (5 bases). With 2 bases removed from V and 2 bases from J, the gap between germline ends came to 9 bases. The length of the CDR3 is 14 residues. Germline V gives CDR1 SEHNR, CDR2 FQNEAQ (reference sequence). CDR3 region: CASSLKGRNYGYTF. In DNA form, the CDR3 reads TGTGCCAGCAGCTTAAAGGGGCGCAACTATGGCTACACCTTC.

This rearrangement joins TRBV4-1 to TRBJ1-1; no clear D. V was cut by 1 base and J by 4 bases, with 16 bases left in between. In germline, CDR1 is MGHRA, CDR2 YSYEKL. The CDR3 covers 16 residues. The CDR3 DNA follows: TGCGCCAGCAGCCAAGGTCTTGGTCGTGGGCCCACTGAAGCTTTCTTT. Protein product: CASSQGLGRGPTEAFF.

The chain joins TRBV9 to TRBJ2-4; 7 positions agree with TRBD1. Germline V gene lookup returns CDR1 SGDLS and CDR2 YYNGEE. V was clipped by 4 bases and J by 9 bases; unmatched bases: 19. The CDR3 extends over 17 amino acids. CDR3 sequence: CASSPQGTVWGRGIQYF. The CDR3 region has the DNA TGTGCCAGCAGCCCCCAAGGGACAGTCTGGGGAAGGGGCATTCAGTACTTC. Full variable domain (rest looked up from reference TRBV9 and TRBJ2-4): DSGVTQTPKHLITATGQRVTLRCSPRSGDLSVYWYQQSLDQGLQFLIQYYNGEERAKGNILERFSAQQFPDLHSELNLSSLELGDSALYFCASSPQGTVWGRGIQYFGAGTRLSVL.

This chain connects TRBV5-1 to TRBJ2-5; TRBD2 aligns across 7 bases. The J call may be incorrect, as the DNA end agrees better with TRBJ2-7. CDR1 and CDR2 (germline): SGHRS, YFSETQ. The CDR3 contains 14 residues. The DNA for the CDR3 is TGCGCCAGCAGCTTCGGGGGGAATTCCTACGAGCAGTACTTC. Its protein is CASSFGGNSYEQYF.

CDR3 region: CASSLGAAYGYTF. The CDR3 coding sequence is TGTGCCAGCAGCTTAGGGGCAGCCTATGGCTACACCTTC. The chain recombines TRBV7-9 with TRBJ1-2; D not resolved. Trimming took off 1 base at V and 4 bases at J, with 7 bases between the two ends. Germline-derived CDR1 and CDR2 are SEHNR and FQNEAQ (reference sequence). The CDR3 has 13 amino acids.

The gene calls are TRBV19 and TRBJ1-1; D ambiguous. V was shortened by 7 bases and J by 0 bases, with 9 bases between the two germline ends. This CDR3 comprises 13 residues. Germline assignment: CDR1 LNHDA and CDR2 SQIVND (reference sequence). CDR3 sequence (DNA): TGTGCCAGTAAGGACGGGATGAACACTGAAGCTTTCTTT. This codes for CASKDGMNTEAFF.

The V gene is TRBV19, the J gene TRBJ2-7; tentatively, D is TRBD1 (6 bases). Germline V CDR1 and CDR2: LNHDA, SQIVND (reference sequence). The CDR3 has 13 residues. Trimming removed 3 bases from V and 0 bases from J, with 6 bases in between. The CDR3 nucleotides read TGTGCCAGTAGTATGGGGGCCTCCTACGAGCAGTACTTC. This gives the protein CASSMGASYEQYF.

V is TRBV5-6 and J is TRBJ1-5; D call uncertain. V was trimmed by 4 bases and J by 4 bases, leaving 9 bases between them. This CDR3 is 13 amino acids long. Germline CDR1 SGHDT, CDR2 YYEEEE. The CDR3 nucleotides are TGTGCCAGCAGCGATGCGCCGAATCAGCCCCAGCATTTT. Protein sequence: CASSDAPNQPQHF.

The chain uses TRBV7-8 and TRBJ2-1; D remains unclear. The CDR3 spans 15 residues. Trimming took off 4 bases at V and 3 bases at J, with 13 bases between the two ends. CDR1 SGHVS and CDR2 FQNEAQ come from the germline V gene. In DNA, the CDR3 is TGTGCCAGCAGCTCACGGAACGGGTTCTACAATGAGCAGTTCTTC. It is translated as CASSSRNGFYNEQFF.

The CDR3 region has the DNA TGTGCCAGCAGCGTAGTACAGGGTGGGAACACTGAAGCTTTCTTT. Translating gives CASSVVQGGNTEAFF. The V and J genes are TRBV16 and TRBJ1-1; D might be TRBD1 (6 bases). The V end lost 5 bases, the J end lost 1 base, and 14 bases lay between the germline ends. Germline V lookup: CDR1 KGHSY, CDR2 FQNENV. This CDR3 spans 15 amino acids.

This rearrangement joins TRBV2 to TRBJ1-2; no reliable D call. Trimming removed 3 bases at V and 8 bases at J, with 16 bases between. CDR3 length equals 14 residues. Germline V gives CDR1 SNHLY, CDR2 FYNNEI. CDR3 region: CASSDFFQEGGYTF. CDR3 sequence (DNA): TGTGCCAGCAGTGACTTTTTTCAAGAGGGAGGCTACACCTTC. The full variable domain, with the rest looked up from reference TRBV2 and TRBJ1-2, is EPEVTQTPSHQVTQMGQEVILRCVPISNHLYFYWYRQILGQKVEFLVSFYNNEISEKSEIFDDQFSVERPDGSNFTLKIRSTKLEDSAMYFCASSDFFQEGGYTFGSGTRLTVV.

This clone appeared once. The chain recombines TRBV5-1 with TRBJ1-1; D might be TRBD1 (5 bases). Trimming took 2 bases from V and 2 from J, leaving 13 bases between them. The CDR3 totals 15 residues. Germline V gene lookup returns CDR1 SGHRS and CDR2 YFSETQ. DNA for the CDR3: TGCGCCAGCAGCTTTCTCGGGGGGGGAAACACTGAAGCTTTCTTT. This sequence encodes CASSFLGGGNTEAFF.

V gene TRBV7-2 combines with J gene TRBJ1-5, with D unclear. From germline, CDR1 is SGHTA and CDR2 FQGNSA. Trimming took 5 bases from V and 3 from J, leaving 8 bases between them. The CDR3 contains 13 residues. The CDR3 region has the DNA TGTGCCAGCAGCCGATGGGCCAATCAGCCCCAGCATTTT. It specifies CASSRWANQPQHF.

This chain links TRBV30 with TRBJ1-5, with 7 positions matching TRBD1. This CDR3 spans 13 amino acids. The V gene's germline CDR1 is GTSNPN and CDR2 SVGIG (reference sequence). Trimming took 3 bases from V and 3 from J; bases not matched to a gene: 2. The CDR3 DNA is TGTGCCTGGAGCAGGGGGGACAATCAGCCCCAGCATTTT. Translation gives CAWSRGDNQPQHF.